The 25 T cell receptor beta chains below come from one sample, sequenced in a study of siplizumab effects on memory and regulatory T cells. Data came from immunoSEQ multiplex PCR; TCRdb stores just in-frame clones and leaves some out. The repertoire holds tens of thousands of clones, with roughly 97% as singletons. Sample: naive CD8+ T cells sorted from blood. The receptors shown here come from a human donor in good health.

V gene TRBV7-6 combines with J gene TRBJ2-5; D possibly corresponds to TRBD2 (5 bases). The CDR3 is 15 amino acids. Trimming left V 1 base short and J 5 bases short, with 14 bases between. Germline V gene lookup returns CDR1 SGHVS and CDR2 FNYEAQ. The CDR3 is CASSLGFSESETQYF. The CDR3 DNA reads as TGTGCCAGCAGCTTAGGATTTAGCGAATCGGAGACCCAGTACTTC.

The chain combines TRBV6-5 with TRBJ2-1; TRBD2 aligns across 8 bases. The ends lost 4 bases at V and 7 bases at J; junction bases unmatched: 6. This CDR3 spans 14 amino acids. The germline V gene encodes CDR1 MNHEY and CDR2 SVGAGI. The CDR3 nucleotides are TGTGCCAGCAGTTCACGGGGGGGCCCGAATGAGCAGTTCTTC. Residues: CASSSRGGPNEQFF.

The rearrangement links TRBV10-3 to TRBJ1-1, with no clear D. Between the trimmed V and J ends, which lost 5 bases and 2 bases, there was a span of 9 bases. CDR3 length: 13 residues. Germline V gene lookup returns CDR1 ENHRY and CDR2 SYGVKD. The CDR3 spells CAISLRENTEAFF. In DNA form, the CDR3 reads TGTGCCATCAGTTTGCGGGAAAACACTGAAGCTTTCTTT.

V gene TRBV7-6 combines with J gene TRBJ1-2; 8 bases line up with TRBD1. The CDR3 runs to 13 residues. With V trimmed by 5 bases and J by 4 bases, 3 bases remained unmatched. Germline V gene lookup returns CDR1 SGHVS and CDR2 FNYEAQ. CDR3 sequence (DNA): TGTGCCAGCAGCGGTGGACAGGGCTATGGCTACACCTTC. It encodes CASSGGQGYGYTF.

This clone was counted a single time. The chain recombines TRBV4-1 with TRBJ2-2; D is perhaps TRBD2 (5 bases). Looked up from germline, CDR1 is MGHRA and CDR2 is YSYEKL. The CDR3 loop spans 14 amino acids. With 4 bases removed from V and 7 bases from J, the gap between germline ends came to 13 bases. The CDR3 DNA sequence: TGCGCCAGCAGCCTCGGGCCCGGGGACGGGGAGCTGTTTTTT. Protein product: CASSLGPGDGELFF.

The chain recombines TRBV6-5 with TRBJ1-4; D possibly corresponds to TRBD1 (5 bases). Germline CDR1 is MNHEY and CDR2 is SVGAGI. Trimming left V 0 bases short and J 12 bases short, with 17 bases between. This CDR3 has 15 amino acids. Here the CDR3 DNA reads TGTGCCAGCAGTTACTCAAATCGGAGGGGTTTCGAACTGTTTTTT. Encoded protein: CASSYSNRRGFELFF.

The chain joins TRBV5-6 to TRBJ2-1; D not certain. The germline CDR1 and CDR2 sequences are SGHDT and YYEEEE. V lost 4 bases and J lost 8, with 10 bases in between. This CDR3 region has 12 residues. The DNA of the CDR3 is TGTGCCAGCAGCATCCTTGTATATGAGCAGTTCTTC. It yields the protein CASSILVYEQFF. Variable domain in full (rest from reference TRBV5-6 and TRBJ2-1): DAGVTQSPTHLIKTRGQQVTLRCSPKSGHDTVSWYQQALGQGPQFIFQYYEEEERQRGNFPDRFSGHQFPNYSSELNVNALLLGDSALYLCASSILVYEQFFGPGTRLTVL.

The chain recombines TRBV7-3 with TRBJ1-2, with 7 bases identical to TRBD1. After removal of 6 bases from V and 8 bases from J, the junction contained 6 bases not matched to a gene. Germline values: CDR1 SGHTA, CDR2 FQGTGA. CDR3 length: 12 residues. CDR3: CASRRDRWGYTF. The DNA for the CDR3 is TGTGCCAGCAGACGGGACAGATGGGGCTACACCTTC.

The gene calls are TRBV4-3 and TRBJ1-4; D is undetermined. The CDR3 contains 13 residues. Deletions cut 0 bases from V and 5 bases from J, with 4 bases between. The germline V gene encodes CDR1 LGHNA and CDR2 YSLEER. As DNA, the CDR3 is TGCGCCAGCAGCCAAGATCGGAATGAAAAACTGTTTTTT. Translation gives CASSQDRNEKLFF.

V usage is TRBV4-1 and J usage is TRBJ2-1; D uncertain. V was cut by 0 bases and J by 0 bases, with 9 bases left in between. From germline, CDR1 is MGHRA and CDR2 YSYEKL. The CDR3 sequence is 16 residues long. CDR3 nucleotides: TGCGCCAGCAGCCAAGATTGGAGTAGCTCCTACAATGAGCAGTTCTTC. Encoded protein: CASSQDWSSSYNEQFF.

The DNA of the CDR3 is TGTGCCAGCACTAGCGGGGGGGCCGGAGATACGCAGTATTTT. Translating it yields CASTSGGAGDTQYF. J is TRBJ2-3 and V is TRBV6-1, with TRBD2 matching over 12 bases. The CDR3 consists of 14 residues. Germline values: CDR1 MNHNS, CDR2 SASEGT. Trimming took 7 bases from V and 5 from J; bases not matched to a gene: 4.

In its sample, this clone was seen a few times. This chain's CDR3 is CASSSPTVPGKLFF. CDR3 nucleotide sequence: TGTGCCAGCAGCTCCCCAACTGTCCCGGGAAAACTGTTTTTT. V is TRBV5-4 and J is TRBJ1-4, with D unclear. The CDR3 contains 14 residues. V lost 3 bases and J 10 bases, leaving 16 bases between the germline ends. Germline-derived CDR1 and CDR2 are SGHNT and YYREEE (reference sequence).

The gene calls are TRBV7-3 and TRBJ2-7, with a weak D call TRBD1 (5 bases). The CDR3 has 14 residues. Trimming cost V 0 bases and J 1 base, with 7 bases left between them. Germline loops: CDR1 SGHTA, CDR2 FQGTGA. The DNA of the CDR3 is TGTGCCAGCAGCTTAACGGCAGGGTCCTACGAGCAGTACTTC. Translated, it gives CASSLTAGSYEQYF.

The J gene is TRBJ2-1, the V gene TRBV2, with D possibly being TRBD2 (7 bases). With 6 bases removed from V and 8 bases from J, the gap between germline ends came to 14 bases. The germline gives CDR1 SNHLY, CDR2 FYNNEI. The CDR3 runs to 13 residues. The CDR3 bases are TGTGCCAGCAGGGCGGGGGCCGGAGATGAGCAGTTCTTC. It codes for CASRAGAGDEQFF.

The chain recombines TRBV6-1 with TRBJ1-5; D is possibly TRBD1 (5 bases). The V end was cut by 3 bases, the J end by 0 bases, with 12 bases between. The CDR3 covers 16 residues. The germline gives CDR1 MNHNS, CDR2 SASEGT. The CDR3 here is CASSDPWGDSNQPQHF. The CDR3 DNA reads as TGTGCCAGCAGTGATCCATGGGGGGATAGCAATCAGCCCCAGCATTTT.

This clone is a singleton in its sample. The chain combines TRBV5-4 with TRBJ2-7, with D uncertain. Germline V CDR1 and CDR2: SGHNT, YYREEE (reference sequence). V was pared by 5 bases and J by 6 bases, with 9 bases between. This CDR3 spans 11 amino acids. The CDR3 DNA follows: TGTGCCAGCAGTTATTTGCGCGAGCAGTACTTC. Translated, it gives CASSYLREQYF.

The rearrangement joins TRBV9 to TRBJ1-1; 7 nucleotides line up with TRBD1. Germline V gives CDR1 SGDLS, CDR2 YYNGEE. CDR3 length: 13 residues. The ends lost 4 bases at V and 4 bases at J; junction bases unmatched: 4. The CDR3 DNA sequence: TGTGCCAGCAGCTCAGGGGGGGGCACTGAAGCTTTCTTT. It is translated as CASSSGGGTEAFF. Full variable domain (outside the CDR3, taken from reference TRBV9 and TRBJ1-1): DSGVTQTPKHLITATGQRVTLRCSPRSGDLSVYWYQQSLDQGLQFLIQYYNGEERAKGNILERFSAQQFPDLHSELNLSSLELGDSALYFCASSSGGGTEAFFGQGTRLTVV.

This clone was counted a single time. The rearrangement joins TRBV6-5 to TRBJ1-1; D remains unclear. CDR1 MNHEY and CDR2 SVGAGI come from the germline V gene. The CDR3 extends over 15 amino acids. With 4 bases removed from V and 4 bases from J, the gap between germline ends came to 16 bases. The CDR3 is CASSSSATDGTEAFF. The CDR3 DNA is TGTGCCAGCAGTTCGTCCGCAACAGACGGCACTGAAGCTTTCTTT.

V is TRBV4-3 and J is TRBJ2-1; 7 bases line up with TRBD2. Trimming took 2 bases from V and 4 from J; bases not matched to a gene: 5. Germline CDR1 is LGHNA and CDR2 is YSLEER. The CDR3 extends over 15 amino acids. Written as DNA, the CDR3 is TGCGCCAGCAGCCAAATGCGGGGGAGTTACAATGAGCAGTTCTTC. Residues: CASSQMRGSYNEQFF.

This chain connects TRBV28 to TRBJ1-1; perhaps TRBD1 as D (5 bases). This CDR3 comprises 16 residues. CDR1 MDHEN and CDR2 SYDVKM come from the germline V gene. The ends were cut back, 8 bases at V and 0 bases at J, with 19 bases in the middle. CDR3 DNA: TGTGCCAGCTGCTCGCCGGGGCTCGGGTTGAACACTGAAGCTTTCTTT. This encodes CASCSPGLGLNTEAFF.

The chain uses TRBV7-9 and TRBJ1-2; D is unclear. V was trimmed by 1 base and J by 1 base, leaving 4 bases between them. The CDR3 extends over 13 amino acids. The germline CDR1 and CDR2 sequences are SEHNR and FQNEAQ (reference sequence). The CDR3 DNA reads TGTGCCAGCAGCTTAGAGCTTAACTATGGCTACACCTTC. This translates into CASSLELNYGYTF.

The count of this clone is one. The genes are TRBV28 and TRBJ2-3; 9 bases match TRBD2. CDR1 is MDHEN and CDR2 is SYDVKM in the germline V gene. This CDR3 is 18 amino acids long. V trimming: 1 base; J trimming: 2 bases; junction bases outside the gene matches: 10. CDR3 amino acids: CASSLSPPLAGYTDTQYF. Written as DNA, the CDR3 is TGTGCCAGCAGTTTATCTCCCCCTCTAGCGGGGTACACAGATACGCAGTATTTT. Complete variable domain (other parts from reference TRBV28 and TRBJ2-3): DVKVTQSSRYLVKRTGEKVFLECVQDMDHENMFWYRQDPGLGLRLIYFSYDVKMKEKGDIPEGYSVSREKKERFSLILESASTNQTSMYLCASSLSPPLAGYTDTQYFGPGTRLTVL.

The rearrangement joins TRBV10-3 to TRBJ2-1, with 16 bases fitting TRBD2. The CDR3 has 13 residues. With 11 bases clipped from V and 12 bases from J, the junction kept 7 bases outside the gene matches. Germline CDR1 is ENHRY and CDR2 is SYGVKD. CDR3 sequence reads: CAVGTSGGALQFF. The CDR3 DNA sequence: TGTGCCGTGGGGACTAGCGGGGGGGCGTTGCAGTTCTTC.

The chain carries TRBV4-3 and TRBJ1-5, with D perhaps TRBD1 (5 bases). Germline CDR1 LGHNA, CDR2 YSLEER. With 1 base removed from V and 0 bases from J, the gap between germline ends came to 10 bases. CDR3 length: 16 residues. The CDR3 coding sequence is TGCGCCAGCAGCCAAGCCTGGACACTTAGCAATCAGCCCCAGCATTTT. Translating it yields CASSQAWTLSNQPQHF.

The CDR3, as DNA: TGTGCCAGCAGCCCTGGGGGGTCATTAGAGCAGTTCTTC. It specifies CASSPGGSLEQFF. The chain combines TRBV5-4 with TRBJ2-1; D might be TRBD2 (6 bases). Germline assignment: CDR1 SGHNT and CDR2 YYREEE (reference sequence). CDR3 length equals 13 residues. V gave up 4 bases and J gave up 10 bases, with 15 bases separating them. The full variable domain, in which reference TRBV5-4 and TRBJ2-1 provide the parts outside the CDR3, is ETGVTQSPTHLIKTRGQQVTLRCSSQSGHNTVSWYQQALGQGPQFIFQYYREEENGRGNFPPRFSGLQFPNYSSELNVNALELDDSALYLCASSPGGSLEQFFGPGTRLTVL.